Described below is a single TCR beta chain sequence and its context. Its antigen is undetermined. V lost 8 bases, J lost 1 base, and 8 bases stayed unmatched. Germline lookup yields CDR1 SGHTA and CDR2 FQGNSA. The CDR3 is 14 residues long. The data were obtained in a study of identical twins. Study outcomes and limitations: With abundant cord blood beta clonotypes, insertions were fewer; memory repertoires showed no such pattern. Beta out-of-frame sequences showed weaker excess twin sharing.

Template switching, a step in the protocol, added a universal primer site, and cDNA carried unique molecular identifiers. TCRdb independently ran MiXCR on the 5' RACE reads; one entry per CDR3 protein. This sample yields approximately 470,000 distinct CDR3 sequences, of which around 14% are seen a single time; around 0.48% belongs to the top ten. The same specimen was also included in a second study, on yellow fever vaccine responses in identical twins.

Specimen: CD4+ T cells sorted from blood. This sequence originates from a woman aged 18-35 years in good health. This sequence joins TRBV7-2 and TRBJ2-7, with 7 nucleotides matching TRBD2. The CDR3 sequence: CASGPRRGSYEQYF. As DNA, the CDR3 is TGTGCCAGCGGCCCTCGGCGGGGGTCCTACGAGCAGTACTTC.